Presented here are 7 T cell receptor beta chains from one specimen sequenced in a study of T cells in Graves' hyperthyroidism and ophthalmopathy. Amplification of TCR beta CDR3 regions was performed using RNA transcripts as template. First-round RT-PCR targeting the TCR CDR3 was performed with the HTBI primer set. In TCRdb, the multiplex PCR reads were re-called with MiXCR into one record per CDR3 protein. The sample holds over 700,000 distinct CDR3 sequences, roughly a sixth seen once. The sequenced sample was blood. These receptors all stem from a woman aged 45 to 65 with Graves' hyperthyroidism that later progressed to Graves' ophthalmopathy.

This chain connects TRBV14 to TRBJ2-5; no definite D call. Trimming shortened V by 0 bases and J by 4 bases, and 12 bases separated the two germline ends. Germline loops: CDR1 SGHDN, CDR2 FVKESK. CDR3 length: 15 amino acids. CDR3 in DNA: TGTGCCAGCAGCCAAGATCTTCTCCGGACAGAGACCCAGTACTTC. As protein: CASSQDLLRTETQYF.

The table lists this clonotype with many counts. CDR3 DNA: TGTGCCAGCAGTGAACACAGGGAATCGTACCTGAACACTGAAGCTTTCTTT. Translating it yields CASSEHRESYLNTEAFF. This chain uses TRBV6-1 with TRBJ1-1; tentative D call: TRBD1 (6 bases). The CDR3 runs to 17 residues. V lost 2 bases and J lost 0, with 16 bases in between. Germline V gene sequence: CDR1 MNHNS, CDR2 SASEGT.

As DNA, the CDR3 is TGTGCCAGCAGACCCCGGCAGGGACTCGCGAACACCGGGGAGCTGTTTTTT. It codes for CASRPRQGLANTGELFF. The chain uses TRBV6-1 and TRBJ2-2; TRBD2 is a possible D gene (6 bases). Trimming pared 6 bases from V and 0 bases from J, leaving 17 bases between. Germline V gene data show CDR1 as MNHNS and CDR2 as SASEGT. There are 17 residues in the CDR3.

The chain joins TRBV12-3 or TRBV12-4 to TRBJ1-6; D remains unclear. This CDR3 contains 14 residues. V was pared by 4 bases and J by 13 bases, with 17 bases between. CDR3 sequence: CASSWPDLIVPLHF. DNA of the CDR3: TGTGCCAGCAGTTGGCCAGACCTAATAGTGCCCCTCCACTTT.

The V and J genes are TRBV5-1 and TRBJ2-2, with 10 bases aligning to TRBD2. The CDR3 has 18 residues. Germline loops: CDR1 SGHRS, CDR2 YFSETQ. The V and J ends lost 4 bases and 1 base, in that order; junction bases with no gene match: 10. In DNA, the CDR3 is TGCGCCAGCAGCGAAGAAGCGGGGGGGCCTTTGAACACCGGGGAGCTGTTTTTT. Amino acids: CASSEEAGGPLNTGELFF.

The chain combines TRBV2 with TRBJ2-7, with 7 bases matching TRBD1. Germline CDR1 SNHLY, CDR2 FYNNEI. The ends lost 6 bases at V and 7 bases at J; junction bases unmatched: 9. This CDR3 comprises 13 residues. In DNA form, the CDR3 reads TGTGCCAGCAGCCCGGGACAGATGGGGGAGCAGTACTTC. As protein: CASSPGQMGEQYF.

This clonotype was seen once. The chain is built from TRBV29-1 and TRBJ1-6; D is possibly TRBD1 (6 bases). The CDR3 contains 13 residues. V was shortened by 5 bases and J by 10 bases, with 15 bases between the two germline ends. The germline V gene encodes CDR1 SQVTM and CDR2 ANQGSEA. DNA of the CDR3: TGCAGCGTTTATGGGGGCGCACGGTCACCCCTCCACTTT. Protein: CSVYGGARSPLHF.